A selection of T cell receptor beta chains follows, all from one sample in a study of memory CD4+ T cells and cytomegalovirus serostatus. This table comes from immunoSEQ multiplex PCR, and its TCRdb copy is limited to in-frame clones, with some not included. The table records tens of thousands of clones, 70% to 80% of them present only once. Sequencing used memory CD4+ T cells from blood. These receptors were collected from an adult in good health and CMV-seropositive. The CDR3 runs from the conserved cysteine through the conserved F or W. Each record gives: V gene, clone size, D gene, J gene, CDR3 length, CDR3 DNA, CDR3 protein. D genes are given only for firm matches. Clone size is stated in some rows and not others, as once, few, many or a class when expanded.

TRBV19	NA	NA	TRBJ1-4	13	TGTGCCAGTAGAGTCCTCGGTAATGAAAAACTGTTTTTT	CASRVLGNEKLFF
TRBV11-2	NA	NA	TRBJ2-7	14	TGTGCCAGCAGCCCAGGGTTTAGCTCCTACGAGCAGTACTTC	CASSPGFSSYEQYF
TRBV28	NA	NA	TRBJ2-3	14	TGTGCCAGCAGCAATGTGAGGGCCGGAGATACGCAGTATTTT	CASSNVRAGDTQYF
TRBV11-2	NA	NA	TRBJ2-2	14	TGTGCCAGCAGCATGGGCCTTCTCGGATGGGAGCTGTTTTTT	CASSMGLLGWELFF
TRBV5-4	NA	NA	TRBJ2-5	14	TGTGCCAGCAGCTTGGCAGGGGTAGCAGAGACCCAGTACTTC	CASSLAGVAETQYF
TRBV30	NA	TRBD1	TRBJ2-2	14	TGTGCCTGCACCGGGACAGTGAACACCGGGGAGCTGTTTTTT	CACTGTVNTGELFF
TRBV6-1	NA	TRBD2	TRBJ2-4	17	TGTGCCAGCAGTGAAAAGTGGGGGAGCGGGAGGGAAAACATTCAGTACTTC	CASSEKWGSGRENIQYF
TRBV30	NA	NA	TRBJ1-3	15	TGTGCCTGGAGCCAGACAGGTTCGGGCGGAAACACCATATATTTT	CAWSQTGSGGNTIYF
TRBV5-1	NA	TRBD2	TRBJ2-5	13	TGCGCCAGCCTAGCGGGAGGCGGGGAGACCCAGTACTTC	CASLAGGGETQYF
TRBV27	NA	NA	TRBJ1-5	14	TGTGCCAGCAGTTTTTCAGCCCATAATCAGCCCCAGCATTTT	CASSFSAHNQPQHF
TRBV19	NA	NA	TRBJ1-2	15	TGTGCCAGTAGTATAGATGAGCGGGCTAACTATGGCTACACCTTC	CASSIDERANYGYTF
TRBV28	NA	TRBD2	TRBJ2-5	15	TGTGCCAGCAGAACGAGCGGGAGGGCTTCGAAGACCCAGTACTTC	CASRTSGRASKTQYF
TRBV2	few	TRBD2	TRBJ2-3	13	TGTGCCAGCCCCCCAGCGGGAACAGATACGCAGTATTTT	CASPPAGTDTQYF
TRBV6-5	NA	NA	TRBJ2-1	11	TGTGCCAGCAGAAACTACGGTGAGCAGTTCTTC	CASRNYGEQFF
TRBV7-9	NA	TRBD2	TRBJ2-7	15	TGTGCCAGCAGCTTAGCTGCGGGAGGACTCTACGAGCAGTACTTC	CASSLAAGGLYEQYF
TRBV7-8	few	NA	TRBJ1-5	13	TGTGCCAGCAGCTCCAGGGAGTTGTGGCCCCAGCATTTT	CASSSRELWPQHF
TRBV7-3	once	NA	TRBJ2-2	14	TGTGCCAGCAGCACGACTAGTGGCGCCGGGGAGCTGTTTTTT	CASSTTSGAGELFF
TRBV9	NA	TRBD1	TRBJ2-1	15	TGTGCCAGCAGCGCAGGGGGCTACCCCTACAATGAGCAGTTCTTC	CASSAGGYPYNEQFF
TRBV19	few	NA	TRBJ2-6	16	TGTGCCAGTAGACAAGGGGGGGCCTCTGGGGCCAACGTCCTGACTTTC	CASRQGGASGANVLTF
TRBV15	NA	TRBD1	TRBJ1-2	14	TGTGCCACCAGCAGAGATCGACAGGGGTATCGCTACACCTTC	CATSRDRQGYRYTF
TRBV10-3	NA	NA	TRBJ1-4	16	TGTGCCATCAGTGAGTCAACAGGGACCACTAATGAAAAACTGTTTTTT	CAISESTGTTNEKLFF
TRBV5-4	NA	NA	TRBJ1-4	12	TGTGCCAGCAGCTTGGGACAGCTAAAACTGTTTTTT	CASSLGQLKLFF
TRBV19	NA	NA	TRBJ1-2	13	TGTGCCAGTAGTCGGCAGGAGGACTATGGCTACACCTTC	CASSRQEDYGYTF
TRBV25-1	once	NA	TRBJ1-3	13	TGTGCCAGCGGACGACGGGCTGGAAACACCATATATTTT	CASGRRAGNTIYF
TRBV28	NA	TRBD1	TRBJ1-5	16	TGTGCCAGCACGATAGGGGGCGCTGTCTCTAATCAGCCCCAGCATTTT	CASTIGGAVSNQPQHF
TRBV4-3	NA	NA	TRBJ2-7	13	TGCGCCAGCAGCCAACGTCCCGGGCACGAGCAGTACTTC	CASSQRPGHEQYF